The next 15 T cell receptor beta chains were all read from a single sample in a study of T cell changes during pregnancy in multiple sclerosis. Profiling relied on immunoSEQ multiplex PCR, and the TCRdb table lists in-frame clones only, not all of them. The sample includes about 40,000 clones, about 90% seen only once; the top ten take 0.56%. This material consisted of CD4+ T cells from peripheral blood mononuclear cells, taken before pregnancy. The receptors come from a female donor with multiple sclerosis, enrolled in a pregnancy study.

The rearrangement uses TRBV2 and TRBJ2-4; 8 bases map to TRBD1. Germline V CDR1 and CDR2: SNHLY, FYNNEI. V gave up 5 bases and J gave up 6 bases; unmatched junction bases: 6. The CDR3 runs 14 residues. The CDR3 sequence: CASSLVRGLNIQYF. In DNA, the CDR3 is TGTGCCAGCAGTTTAGTCAGGGGGCTAAACATTCAGTACTTC.

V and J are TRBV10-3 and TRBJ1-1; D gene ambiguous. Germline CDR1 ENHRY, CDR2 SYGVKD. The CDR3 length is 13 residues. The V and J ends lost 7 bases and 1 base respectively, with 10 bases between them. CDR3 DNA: TGTGCCATCACCCCTCAGTCGAACACTGAAGCTTTCTTT. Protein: CAITPQSNTEAFF.

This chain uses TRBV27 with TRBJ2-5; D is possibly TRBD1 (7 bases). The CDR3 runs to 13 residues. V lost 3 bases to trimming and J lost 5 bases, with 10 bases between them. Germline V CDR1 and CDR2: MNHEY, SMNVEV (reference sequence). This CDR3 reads CASSFRGRETQYF. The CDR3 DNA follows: TGTGCCAGCAGTTTCAGGGGGAGGGAGACCCAGTACTTC.

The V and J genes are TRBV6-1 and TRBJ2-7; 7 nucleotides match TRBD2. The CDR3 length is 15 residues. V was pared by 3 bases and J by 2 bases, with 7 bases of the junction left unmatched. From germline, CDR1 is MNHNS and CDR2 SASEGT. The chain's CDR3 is CASSDGAGVAYEQYF. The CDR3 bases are TGTGCCAGCAGTGATGGTGCGGGGGTGGCCTACGAGCAGTACTTC.

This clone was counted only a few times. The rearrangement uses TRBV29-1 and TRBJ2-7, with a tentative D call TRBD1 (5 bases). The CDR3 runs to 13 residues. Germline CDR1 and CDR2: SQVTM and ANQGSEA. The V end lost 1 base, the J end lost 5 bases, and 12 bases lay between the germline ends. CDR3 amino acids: CSVEGTRGNEQYF. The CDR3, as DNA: TGCAGCGTTGAAGGGACAAGGGGCAACGAGCAGTACTTC.

CDR3 nucleotides: TGTGCCAGCAGCACGGGACAGGGGGCTGGCTACACCTTC. Translated, it gives CASSTGQGAGYTF. V is TRBV11-2 and J is TRBJ1-2; 12 bases align to TRBD1. The CDR3 runs to 13 residues. Germline loops: CDR1 SGHAT, CDR2 FQNNGV. V lost 5 bases and J lost 7; bases outside the gene matches: 2.

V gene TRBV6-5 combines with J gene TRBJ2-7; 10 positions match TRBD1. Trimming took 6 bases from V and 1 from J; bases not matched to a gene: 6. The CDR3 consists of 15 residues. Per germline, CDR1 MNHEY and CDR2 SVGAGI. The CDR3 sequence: CASRRGQGISYEQYF. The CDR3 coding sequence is TGTGCCAGCAGGAGGGGACAGGGGATTTCCTACGAGCAGTACTTC.

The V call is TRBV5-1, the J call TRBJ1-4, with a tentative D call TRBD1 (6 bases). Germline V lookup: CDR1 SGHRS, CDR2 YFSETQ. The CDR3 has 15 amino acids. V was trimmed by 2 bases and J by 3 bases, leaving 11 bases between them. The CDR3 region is CASSFTGQSNEKLFF. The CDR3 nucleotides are TGCGCCAGCAGCTTCACGGGACAATCTAATGAAAAACTGTTTTTT.

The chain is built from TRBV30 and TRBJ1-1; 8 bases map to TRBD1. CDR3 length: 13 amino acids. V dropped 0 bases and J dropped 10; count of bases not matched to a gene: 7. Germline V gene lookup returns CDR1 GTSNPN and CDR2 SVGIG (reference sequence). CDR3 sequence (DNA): TGTGCCTGGAGTGTACGGACAGGGAGTGGAGCTTTCTTT. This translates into CAWSVRTGSGAFF. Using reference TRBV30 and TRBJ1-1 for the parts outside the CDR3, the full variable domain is SQTIHQWPATLVQPVGSPLSLECTVEGTSNPNLYWYRQAAGRGLQLLFYSVGIGQISSEVPQNLSASRPQDRQFILSSKKLLLSDSGFYLCAWSVRTGSGAFFGQGTRLTVV.

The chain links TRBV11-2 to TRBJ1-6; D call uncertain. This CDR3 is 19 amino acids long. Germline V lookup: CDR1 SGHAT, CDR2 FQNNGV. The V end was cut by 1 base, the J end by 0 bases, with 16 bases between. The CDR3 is CASSLAPDFRDSYNSPLHF. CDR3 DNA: TGTGCCAGCAGCTTAGCGCCGGACTTCCGAGACTCCTATAATTCACCCCTCCACTTT.

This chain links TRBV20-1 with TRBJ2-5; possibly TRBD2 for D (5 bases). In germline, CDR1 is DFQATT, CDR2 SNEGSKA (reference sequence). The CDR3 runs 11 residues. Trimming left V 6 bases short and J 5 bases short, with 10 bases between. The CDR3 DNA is TGCAGTGCACACAGAGGGGAGACCCAGTACTTC. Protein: CSAHRGETQYF.

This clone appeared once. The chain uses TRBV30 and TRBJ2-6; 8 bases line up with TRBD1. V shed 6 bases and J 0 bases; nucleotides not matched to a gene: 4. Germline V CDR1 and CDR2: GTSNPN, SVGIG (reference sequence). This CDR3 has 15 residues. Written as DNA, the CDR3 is TGTGCCTGCGGACAGGGACCCTCTGGGGCCAACGTCCTGACTTTC. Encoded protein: CACGQGPSGANVLTF.

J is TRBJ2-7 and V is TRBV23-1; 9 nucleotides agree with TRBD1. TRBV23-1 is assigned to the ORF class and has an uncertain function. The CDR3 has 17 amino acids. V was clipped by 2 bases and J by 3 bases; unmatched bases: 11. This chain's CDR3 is CASSQEDPETGGYEQYF. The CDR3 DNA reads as TGCGCCAGCAGTCAAGAGGACCCGGAGACAGGGGGCTACGAGCAGTACTTC.

CDR3 in amino acids: CASTSTGTSGPVGQFF. In DNA, the CDR3 is TGCGCCAGCACCTCCACCGGGACTAGCGGGCCGGTGGGGCAGTTCTTC. The chain joins TRBV5-1 to TRBJ2-1; 12 bases line up with TRBD2. CDR3 length: 16 residues. CDR1 and CDR2 (germline): SGHRS, YFSETQ. Trimming removed 6 bases from V and 12 bases from J; junction bases left unmatched: 16. Using reference TRBV5-1 and TRBJ2-1 for the parts outside the CDR3, the full variable domain is KAGVTQTPRYLIKTRGQQVTLSCSPISGHRSVSWYQQTPGQGLQFLFEYFSETQRNKGNFPGRFSGRQFSNSRSEMNVSTLELGDSALYLCASTSTGTSGPVGQFFGPGTRLTVL.

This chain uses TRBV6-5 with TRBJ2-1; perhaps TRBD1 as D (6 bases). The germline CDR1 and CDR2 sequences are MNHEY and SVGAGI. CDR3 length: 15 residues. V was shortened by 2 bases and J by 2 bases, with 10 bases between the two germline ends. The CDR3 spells CASSYPPGAYNEQFF. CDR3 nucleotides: TGTGCCAGCAGTTACCCCCCAGGGGCCTACAATGAGCAGTTCTTC.